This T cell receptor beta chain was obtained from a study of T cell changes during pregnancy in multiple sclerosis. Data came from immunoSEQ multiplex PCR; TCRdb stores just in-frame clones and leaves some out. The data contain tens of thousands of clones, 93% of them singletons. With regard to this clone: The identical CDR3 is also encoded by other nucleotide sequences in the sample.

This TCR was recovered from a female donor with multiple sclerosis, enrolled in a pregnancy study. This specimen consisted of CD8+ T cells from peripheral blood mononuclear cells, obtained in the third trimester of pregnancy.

This CDR3 reads CASSIGRTEAFF. The CDR3 bases are TGTGCCAGTAGTATCGGTCGGACTGAAGCTTTCTTT. The chain links TRBV19 to TRBJ1-1, with unresolved D. CDR3 length: 12 residues. The germline gives CDR1 LNHDA, CDR2 SQIVND (reference sequence). V shed 3 bases and J shed 5 bases, with 7 bases lying between them. The variable domain in full, completed from reference TRBV19 and TRBJ1-1, reads DGGITQSPKYLFRKEGQNVTLSCEQNLNHDAMYWYRQDPGQGLRLIYYSQIVNDFQKGDIAEGYSVSREKKESFPLTVTSAQKNPTAFYLCASSIGRTEAFFGQGTRLTVV.